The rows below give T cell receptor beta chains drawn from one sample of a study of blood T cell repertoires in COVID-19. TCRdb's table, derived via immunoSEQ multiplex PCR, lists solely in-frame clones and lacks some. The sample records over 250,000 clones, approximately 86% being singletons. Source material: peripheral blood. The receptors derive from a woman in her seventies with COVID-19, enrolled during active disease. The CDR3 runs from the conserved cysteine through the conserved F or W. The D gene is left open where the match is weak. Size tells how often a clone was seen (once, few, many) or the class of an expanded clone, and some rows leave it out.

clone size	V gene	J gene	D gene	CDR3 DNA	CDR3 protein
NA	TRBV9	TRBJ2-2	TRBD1	TGTGCCAGCAACGACAGGGTTGGCGGGGAGCTGTTTTTT	CASNDRVGGELFF
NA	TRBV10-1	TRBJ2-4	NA	TGCGCCAGCAGTGAGTCGGTGGGGGCGAAGCAGTACTTC	CASSESVGAKQYF
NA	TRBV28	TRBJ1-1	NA	TGTGCCAGCAGCCCCCCCGGGGAGAGGACCACTGAAGCTTTCTTT	CASSPPGERTTEAFF
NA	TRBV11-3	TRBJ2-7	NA	TGTGCCAGCAGCCCAGGACTGGGCTCCTACGAGCAGTACTTC	CASSPGLGSYEQYF
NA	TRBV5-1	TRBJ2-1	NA	TGCGCCAGCGGACCGTCGGCCGGGGAACAGTTCTTC	CASGPSAGEQFF
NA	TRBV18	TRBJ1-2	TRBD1	TGTGCCAGCTCACCACCCGGGACAGGGTATGGCTACACCTTC	CASSPPGTGYGYTF
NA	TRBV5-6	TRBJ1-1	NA	TGTGCCAGCAGCCTTAGCACTGAAGCTTTCTTT	CASSLSTEAFF
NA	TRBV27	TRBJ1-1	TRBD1	TGTGCCAGCAAAGGGGGCCAACGACAGAACACTGAAGCTTTCTTT	CASKGGQRQNTEAFF
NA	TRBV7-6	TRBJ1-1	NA	TGTGCCAGCAGCTTAGATGTCGACAGATTCACTGAAGCTTTCTTT	CASSLDVDRFTEAFF
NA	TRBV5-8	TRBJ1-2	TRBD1	TGTGCCAGCAGCTACCTACTCCAGGGGGCCACTAACTATGGCTACACCTTC	CASSYLLQGATNYGYTF
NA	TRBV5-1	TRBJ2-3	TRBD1	TGCGCCAGCAGCTTGGATACGTGGACAGGGGTCGATACGCAGTATTTT	CASSLDTWTGVDTQYF
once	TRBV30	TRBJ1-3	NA	TGTGCCTGGAGTACCGGGGGGGGAAGGCATTTT	CAWSTGGGRHF